The 21 T cell receptor beta chains below all came from one sample that was sequenced in a study of T cells after yellow fever vaccination. Via MiXCR, TCRdb re-called the 5' RACE reads, giving one row per CDR3 protein. The sample has about 330,000 distinct CDR3 sequences; about 6.9% are singletons. Sequenced here: PBMCs, sampled about 41 days after the first yellow fever vaccination. Every receptor here comes from a man aged 18 to 30 who received the YFV17D yellow fever vaccine.

The chain has TRBV7-8 and TRBJ1-5, with 7 bases identical to TRBD1. The V gene end was trimmed by 5 bases and the J gene end by 1 base; junction bases not matched to a gene: 8. The CDR3 consists of 16 residues. The V gene's germline CDR1 is SGHVS and CDR2 FQNEAQ. The CDR3 sequence: CASSSGGGGSNQPQHF. For the CDR3, the DNA is TGTGCCAGCAGCAGTGGAGGGGGCGGAAGCAATCAGCCCCAGCATTTT.

This clonotype was recorded at least ten times. This sequence joins TRBV6-5 and TRBJ1-1; D might be TRBD1 (5 bases). The CDR3 is 16 amino acids. The V end was cut by 3 bases, the J end by 4 bases, with 18 bases between. CDR1 is MNHEY and CDR2 is SVGAGI in the germline V gene. The CDR3 nucleotides read TGTGCCAGCAGTTATAGGAGGGGCCCGGGGGGCACTGAAGCTTTCTTT. Translating gives CASSYRRGPGGTEAFF.

This CDR3 is CASSYDRGLYYGYTF. The CDR3 bases are TGTGCCAGCAGCTACGACAGGGGTCTTTACTATGGCTACACCTTC. The chain combines TRBV7-9 with TRBJ1-2; 8 bases agree with TRBD1. CDR1 SEHNR and CDR2 FQNEAQ come from the germline V gene (reference sequence). The CDR3 consists of 15 residues. Unmatched junction bases numbered 7, after V lost 4 bases and J lost 3 bases.

V usage is TRBV2 and J usage is TRBJ1-1; D not certain. CDR1 and CDR2 (germline): SNHLY, FYNNEI. V was cut by 2 bases and J by 10 bases, with 14 bases left in between. The CDR3 has 13 residues. The CDR3 here is CASSESQSSSAFF. CDR3 nucleotides: TGTGCCAGCAGTGAATCGCAGTCTTCATCAGCTTTCTTT.

This clonotype has only a few counts. The chain combines TRBV20-1 with TRBJ2-3, with D possibly being TRBD1 or TRBD2 (5 bases each). Germline CDR1 is DFQATT and CDR2 is SNEGSKA (reference sequence). This CDR3 spans 13 amino acids. Between the trimmed V and J ends, which lost 5 bases and 3 bases, there was a span of 12 bases. The CDR3 DNA sequence: TGCAGTGCTGAGGGACCAAGTACAGATACGCAGTATTTT. It encodes CSAEGPSTDTQYF.

This clonotype was observed a handful of times. V usage is TRBV7-9 and J usage is TRBJ1-1, with D possibly being TRBD1 (5 bases). Germline lookup yields CDR1 SEHNR and CDR2 FQNEAQ (reference sequence). This CDR3 is built from 15 residues. Trimming shortened V by 5 bases and J by 1 base, and 14 bases separated the two germline ends. The CDR3 DNA follows: TGTGCCAGCAGCCCTAGGGGCAGGGCGAACACTGAAGCTTTCTTT. Amino acid sequence: CASSPRGRANTEAFF.

The V and J genes are TRBV4-1 and TRBJ2-4; 13 bases are a match to TRBD2. V lost 1 base and J lost 0; bases outside the gene matches: 3. CDR1 is MGHRA and CDR2 is YSYEKL in the germline V gene. The CDR3 extends over 18 amino acids. For the CDR3, the DNA is TGCGCCAGCAGCCAAGGACTAGCGGGGGGTGTAGCCAAAAACATTCAGTACTTC. As protein: CASSQGLAGGVAKNIQYF.

In its sample, this clonotype was seen many times. J is TRBJ2-3 and V is TRBV7-6; the D is unclear. The germline V gene has CDR1 SGHVS and CDR2 FNYEAQ. Trimming shortened V by 2 bases and J by 0 bases, and 3 bases separated the two germline ends. CDR3 size: 13 residues. The CDR3 coding sequence is TGTGCCAGCAGCTTATACAGCACAGATACGCAGTATTTT. Protein: CASSLYSTDTQYF.

This clonotype was seen a handful of times. V usage is TRBV18 and J usage is TRBJ2-1; D is perhaps TRBD1 or TRBD2 (5 bases each). The V and J ends lost 1 base and 8 bases respectively, with 12 bases between them. This CDR3 contains 14 residues. Germline V gene data show CDR1 as KGHSH and CDR2 as LQKENI. CDR3 DNA: TGTGCCAGCTCACCACTGGGGGTGGGCGATGAGCAGTTCTTC. Translated: CASSPLGVGDEQFF. Combining the CDR3 with reference TRBV18 and TRBJ2-1 gives the whole variable domain NAGVMQNPRHLVRRRGQEARLRCSPMKGHSHVYWYRQLPEEGLKFMVYLQKENIIDESGMPKERFSAEFPKEGPSILRIQQVVRGDSAAYFCASSPLGVGDEQFFGPGTRLTVL.

The chain has TRBV24-1 and TRBJ2-7; D ambiguous. The CDR3 is 11 residues long. Germline V CDR1 and CDR2: KGHDR, SFDVKD. V lost 9 bases to trimming and J lost 6 bases, with 11 bases between them. CDR3 DNA sequence: TGTGCCACCCCCCCTCTCGGCGAGCAGTACGTC. The encoded protein is CATPPLGEQYV.

The CDR3 bases are TGTGCCAGCAGCCAAGACGGACTAGCGGAGTCGATGAGCACAGATACGCAGTATTTT. Translation: CASSQDGLAESMSTDTQYF. The J gene is TRBJ2-3, the V gene TRBV3-1, with 10 bases lining up with TRBD2. The germline gives CDR1 LGHDT, CDR2 YNNKEL (reference sequence). This CDR3 spans 19 amino acids. Unmatched junction bases numbered 9, after V lost 0 bases and J lost 0 bases.

The chain couples TRBV6-5 to TRBJ2-7; weak D call: TRBD2 (6 bases). Trimming took off 8 bases at V and 7 bases at J, with 15 bases between the two ends. The length of the CDR3 is 12 residues. Germline V CDR1 and CDR2: MNHEY, SVGAGI. Here the CDR3 DNA reads TGTGCCAGCCCCCCGGGCGGAGGGGAGCAGTACTTC. Protein product: CASPPGGGEQYF.

This clonotype was counted between two and nine times. The chain links TRBV11-2 to TRBJ2-2, with 8 nucleotides matching TRBD2. With 6 bases clipped from V and 4 bases from J, the junction kept 16 bases outside the gene matches. Looked up from germline, CDR1 is SGHAT and CDR2 is FQNNGV. CDR3 size: 18 residues. The CDR3 protein is CASRDPSPAGASTGELFF. The CDR3 DNA follows: TGTGCCAGCAGGGACCCATCCCCAGCGGGGGCCTCCACCGGGGAGCTGTTTTTT.

This clonotype was counted only a few times. The chain employs TRBV28 and TRBJ2-7; D call uncertain. The CDR3 has 14 amino acids. The V end was cut by 5 bases, the J end by 0 bases, with 11 bases between. CDR1 is MDHEN and CDR2 is SYDVKM in the germline V gene. This CDR3 is CASSPKRNSYEQYV. CDR3 in DNA: TGTGCCAGCAGTCCGAAGAGGAACTCCTACGAGCAGTACGTC.

This clonotype showed up just a few times. The J gene is TRBJ2-5, the V gene TRBV7-2, with D hard to call. Trimming took off 3 bases at V and 5 bases at J, with 7 bases between the two ends. The germline V gene has CDR1 SGHTA and CDR2 FQGNSA. CDR3 size: 12 residues. CDR3 nucleotides: TGTGCCAGCAGCTTCGTTACCGAGACCCAGTACTTC. This codes for CASSFVTETQYF.

There are a few counts of this clonotype. V usage is TRBV7-2 and J usage is TRBJ2-5, with a tentative D call TRBD2 (5 bases). The V end was cut by 8 bases, the J end by 9 bases, with 13 bases between. The germline CDR1 and CDR2 sequences are SGHTA and FQGNSA. CDR3 length: 11 amino acids. The CDR3 loop reads CASGSSGAQYF. Here the CDR3 DNA reads TGTGCCAGCGGGTCTTCCGGGGCCCAGTACTTC.

In this sample, this clonotype turned up a few times. V is TRBV7-2 and J is TRBJ2-2, with 7 bases lining up with TRBD1. V lost 5 bases, J lost 0 bases, and 9 bases stayed unmatched. CDR3 length: 17 residues. The germline V gene has CDR1 SGHTA and CDR2 FQGNSA. The DNA of the CDR3 is TGTGCCAGCAGCAAAGACAGGGTATCCGCGAACACCGGGGAGCTGTTTTTT. Protein product: CASSKDRVSANTGELFF.

This clonotype was picked up many times. This chain uses TRBV4-1 with TRBJ2-4, with a possible D match to TRBD1 (6 bases). V lost 1 base and J lost 2, with 12 bases in between. Germline V gene sequence: CDR1 MGHRA, CDR2 YSYEKL. The CDR3 covers 16 residues. CDR3 protein: CASSQGRQATKNIQYF. The CDR3 region has the DNA TGCGCCAGCAGCCAAGGCCGACAGGCGACCAAAAACATTCAGTACTTC.

In its sample, this clonotype was seen many times. The chain recombines TRBV6-5 with TRBJ2-7; a possible D gene is TRBD1 (6 bases). Between the trimmed V and J ends, which lost 0 bases and 4 bases, there was a span of 10 bases. The CDR3 runs 14 residues. Per germline, CDR1 MNHEY and CDR2 SVGAGI. The CDR3 loop is CASSYSKQGYEQYV. The CDR3 nucleotides read TGTGCCAGCAGTTACTCGAAACAGGGATACGAGCAGTACGTC.

J is TRBJ2-6 and V is TRBV6-2 or TRBV6-3; 9 nucleotides agree with TRBD1. The V gene end was trimmed by 6 bases and the J gene end by 4 bases; junction bases not matched to a gene: 7. Germline V lookup: CDR1 MNHEY, CDR2 SVGEGT. The length of the CDR3 is 16 residues. The CDR3 DNA reads TGTGCCAGCAGCGAATGGACAGGGGCCGGGGCCAACGTCCTGACTTTC. Translation: CASSEWTGAGANVLTF.

On this clonotype itself: At one boundary the junction diverges from the germline segment, which might be a read error. The V call is TRBV5-4, the J call TRBJ2-3, with 7 bases aligning to TRBD2. The CDR3 runs 16 residues. Germline loops: CDR1 SGHNT, CDR2 YYREEE (reference sequence). The CDR3 sequence: CTSSLGSGVSTDTQYF. The CDR3 DNA reads TGTACCAGCAGCTTGGGGAGCGGGGTCAGCACAGATACGCAGTATTTT.